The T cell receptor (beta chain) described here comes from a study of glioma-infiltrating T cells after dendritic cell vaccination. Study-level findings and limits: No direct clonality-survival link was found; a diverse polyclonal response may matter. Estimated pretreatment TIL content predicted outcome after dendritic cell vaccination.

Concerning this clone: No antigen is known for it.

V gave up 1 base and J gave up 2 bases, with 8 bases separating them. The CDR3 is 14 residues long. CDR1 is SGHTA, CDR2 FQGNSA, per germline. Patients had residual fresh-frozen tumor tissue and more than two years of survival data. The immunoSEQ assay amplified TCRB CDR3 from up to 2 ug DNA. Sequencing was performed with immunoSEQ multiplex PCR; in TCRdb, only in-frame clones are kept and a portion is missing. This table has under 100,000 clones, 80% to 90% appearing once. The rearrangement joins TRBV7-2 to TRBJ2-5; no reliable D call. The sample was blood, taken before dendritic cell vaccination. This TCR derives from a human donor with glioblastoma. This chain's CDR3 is CASSLGAQQETQYF. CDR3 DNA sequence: TGTGCCAGCAGCTTAGGGGCCCAACAAGAGACCCAGTACTTC.